A selection of T cell receptor beta chains follows, all from one sample in a study of vaccination and CD4 T cells after COVID-19. Their antigens are not known. MiXCR was run by TCRdb on the PCR reads, yielding one entry per CDR3 protein. The profile shows approximately 22,000 distinct CDR3 sequences, approximately 48% of them singletons. The sample was CD4+ T cells from blood, cultured in vitro. These receptors all come from a human donor who had recovered from COVID-19. CDR3s include the opening cysteine and the closing phenylalanine or tryptophan. A D gene is named only where the DNA matches it firmly. Clone size is not always given. Where it is, it says once, few, many or a class for expanded clones.

V: TRBV20-1
size: few
J: TRBJ1-5
D: TRBD1
CDR3: CSARETGGIDQPQHF
DNA: TGCAGTGCTAGAGAGACAGGGGGAATAGATCAGCCCCAGCATTTT

V: TRBV20-1
size: few
J: TRBJ2-3
D: TRBD2
CDR3: CSARHQVVEGGPQYF
DNA: TGCAGTGCTAGACACCAGGTGGTAGAGGGAGGGCCGCAGTATTTT

V: TRBV6-1
size: few
J: TRBJ1-1
D: -
CDR3: CASTKTSGSMNTEAFF
DNA: TGTGCCAGCACTAAGACTTCAGGGTCCATGAACACTGAAGCTTTCTTT

V: TRBV30
size: once
J: TRBJ1-1
D: -
CDR3: CAWCGPGARAFF
DNA: TGTGCCTGGTGCGGACCTGGGGCCCGGGCTTTCTTT

V: TRBV7-9
size: -
J: TRBJ2-3
D: TRBD2
CDR3: CASSSPGLAGGFTTTDTQYF
DNA: TGTGCCAGCAGCTCACCGGGACTAGCGGGAGGGTTCACGACCACAGATACGCAGTATTTT

V: TRBV6-1
size: -
J: TRBJ2-4
D: TRBD1
CDR3: CASRAGWEGQGVIQYF
DNA: TGTGCCAGCAGAGCTGGATGGGAGGGACAGGGAGTCATTCAGTACTTC

V: TRBV12-3/TRBV12-4
size: few
J: TRBJ1-2
D: -
CDR3: CASRSVGGPYGYTF
DNA: TGTGCCAGCAGAAGCGTGGGGGGCCCCTATGGCTACACCTTC

V: TRBV11-3
size: -
J: TRBJ2-5
D: TRBD2
CDR3: CASSPSGPTETQYF
DNA: TGTGCCAGCAGCCCTAGCGGGCCAACGGAGACCCAGTACTTC

V: TRBV7-3
size: -
J: TRBJ2-3
D: TRBD1
CDR3: CASSTGVSTDTQYF
DNA: TGTGCCAGCAGCACAGGGGTTAGCACAGATACGCAGTATTTT

V: TRBV7-9
size: -
J: TRBJ1-1
D: TRBD1
CDR3: CASSFGTGAGTEAFF
DNA: TGTGCCAGCAGCTTTGGGACAGGGGCTGGGACTGAAGCTTTCTTT

V: TRBV28
size: -
J: TRBJ2-3
D: TRBD2
CDR3: CASRTSGGPAGTQYF
DNA: TGTGCCAGCAGGACTAGCGGGGGCCCCGCGGGTACGCAGTATTTT

V: TRBV6-5
size: -
J: TRBJ1-5
D: TRBD1
CDR3: CASSYSTGTVNQPQHF
DNA: TGTGCCAGCAGTTACTCGACCGGGACAGTAAATCAGCCCCAGCATTTT

V: TRBV7-9
size: few
J: TRBJ2-2
D: -
CDR3: CASSLDRVTGELFF
DNA: TGTGCCAGCAGCTTAGACAGGGTGACCGGGGAGCTGTTTTTT

V: TRBV28
size: medium-sized
J: TRBJ2-3
D: TRBD2
CDR3: CASSGTSGSRGTDTQYF
DNA: TGTGCCAGCAGTGGGACTAGCGGGAGTCGCGGCACAGATACGCAGTATTTT

V: TRBV27
size: -
J: TRBJ2-7
D: -
CDR3: CASSLRDLRMQYF
DNA: TGTGCCAGCAGTTTGCGAGATCTACGAATGCAGTACTTC

V: TRBV6-2/TRBV6-3
size: medium-sized
J: TRBJ1-2
D: -
CDR3: CASSSVPTEEGYGYTF
DNA: TGTGCCAGCAGTTCAGTTCCGACAGAGGAAGGCTATGGCTACACCTTC

V: TRBV7-2
size: once
J: TRBJ2-1
D: -
CDR3: CASSFYADEQFF
DNA: TGTGCCAGCAGCTTCTACGCGGATGAGCAGTTCTTC

V: TRBV5-4
size: few
J: TRBJ1-2
D: TRBD1
CDR3: CASGPQTGRVDGYTF
DNA: TGTGCCAGCGGGCCCCAGACAGGGCGGGTCGATGGCTACACCTTC

V: TRBV28
size: -
J: TRBJ2-5
D: -
CDR3: CASTSRETQYF
DNA: TGTGCCAGCACCTCCCGGGAGACCCAGTACTTC

V: TRBV6-5
size: -
J: TRBJ2-7
D: TRBD2
CDR3: CASSSVRGSAVYEQYF
DNA: TGTGCCAGCAGTTCAGTACGCGGGAGCGCTGTCTACGAGCAGTACTTC

V: TRBV24-1
size: -
J: TRBJ2-3
D: -
CDR3: CATSDLAGRGLGSPDTQYF
DNA: TGTGCCACCAGTGATTTAGCAGGCCGGGGTCTAGGGAGTCCAGATACGCAGTATTTT

V: TRBV7-2
size: few
J: TRBJ2-3
D: -
CDR3: CASSFLNPTDTQYF
DNA: TGTGCCAGCAGCTTTCTAAACCCCACAGATACGCAGTATTTT

V: TRBV2
size: once
J: TRBJ2-5
D: -
CDR3: CASRERLQGPQYF
DNA: TGTGCCAGCAGGGAAAGATTACAGGGACCCCAGTACTTC

V: TRBV6-1
size: -
J: TRBJ2-7
D: TRBD2
CDR3: CASSEAGGRAGEQYF
DNA: TGTGCCAGCAGTGAAGCTGGCGGGAGGGCAGGGGAGCAGTACTTC

V: TRBV12-3/TRBV12-4
size: few
J: TRBJ2-3
D: -
CDR3: CASRFFSSTDTQYF
DNA: TGTGCCAGCAGGTTCTTCTCTAGCACAGATACGCAGTATTTT